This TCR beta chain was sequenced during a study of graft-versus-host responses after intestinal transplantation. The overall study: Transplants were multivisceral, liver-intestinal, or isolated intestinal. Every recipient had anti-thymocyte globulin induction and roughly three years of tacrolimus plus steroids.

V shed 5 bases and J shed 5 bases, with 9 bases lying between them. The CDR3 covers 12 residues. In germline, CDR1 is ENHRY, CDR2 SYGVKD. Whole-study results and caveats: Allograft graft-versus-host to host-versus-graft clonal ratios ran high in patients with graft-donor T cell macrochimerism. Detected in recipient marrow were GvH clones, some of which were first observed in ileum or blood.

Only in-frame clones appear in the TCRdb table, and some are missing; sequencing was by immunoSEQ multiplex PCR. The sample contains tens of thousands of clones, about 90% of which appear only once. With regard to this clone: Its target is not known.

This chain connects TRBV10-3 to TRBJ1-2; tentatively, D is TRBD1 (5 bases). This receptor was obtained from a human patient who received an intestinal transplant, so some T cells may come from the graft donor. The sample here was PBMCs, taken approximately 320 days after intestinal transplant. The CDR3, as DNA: TGTGCCATCAGTCGGGACGGGTATGGCTACACCTTC. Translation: CAISRDGYGYTF.